This T cell receptor beta chain appears in the sequencing data of a study of beta chain features in type 1 diabetes. Study observations and caveats: Any PCR bias toward short templates would affect both groups alike. Researchers report that Type 1 diabetes patients had moderately but significantly shorter TCRB CDR3s across all four CD4+ subsets.

The authors obtained over 98% purity in all sorted populations. CDR1 MDHEN and CDR2 SYDVKM come from the germline V gene. The CDR3 has 14 amino acids. The ends lost 5 bases at V and 5 bases at J; junction bases unmatched: 2. Sequenced material consisted of expressed TCRB transcripts (all of the isolated RNA was reverse transcribed). Here immunoSEQ multiplex PCR was the method, and the copy in TCRdb shows in-frame clones only, minus some. In the table there are a few hundred thousand clones, roughly 15% of which are singletons. Notes on this clone: Its matching antigen is unknown.

The sample taken for sequencing was central memory CD4+ T cells from blood. The genes are TRBV28 and TRBJ2-5, with 13 bases lining up with TRBD2. The receptor was isolated from a man aged 25-40 years in good health. CDR3 nucleotide sequence: TGTGCCAGCAGTCGGACTAGCGGGAGTGAGACCCAGTACTTC. It codes for CASSRTSGSETQYF.